This T cell receptor (beta chain) appears in the sequencing data of a study of Graves' ophthalmopathy and Graves' hyperthyroidism. RNA transcripts were the template, and TCR beta CDR3 regions were amplified from them. HTBI primers were used in a first-round RT-PCR, which preceded a second-round multiplex PCR. TCRdb re-analysed the multiplex PCR reads in MiXCR, keeping a single row per CDR3 protein. The sample contains 650,000 to 800,000 distinct CDR3 sequences, over 40% of which appear only once. This clonotype was recorded only once. The sample comprised peripheral blood. The TCR originated in an adult man with Graves' ophthalmopathy.

CDR3 sequence: CAISELGGVVGANVLTF. CDR3 nucleotide sequence: TGTGCCATCAGTGAGTTAGGGGGCGTCGTTGGGGCCAACGTCCTGACTTTC. The J gene is TRBJ2-6, the V gene TRBV10-3; TRBD1 agrees at 7 bases. This CDR3 has 17 amino acids. Germline assignment: CDR1 ENHRY and CDR2 SYGVKD. With 1 base clipped from V and 3 bases from J, the junction kept 6 bases outside the gene matches.